This TCR beta chain appears in the sequencing data of a study of blood T cell repertoires in COVID-19. Overall study context: Samples representing acute and convalescent COVID-19 were sourced from the United States, Italy and Spain. Sample material is recorded as cDNA or gDNA derived from T cells, B-cell-depleted T cells, or PBMCs.

The CDR3 is 15 residues long. Germline V gene data show CDR1 as SGHTA and CDR2 as FQGNSA. V was cut by 3 bases and J by 8 bases, with 17 bases left in between. Original analysis: How many nucleated cells were present was estimated from reference gene primer amplification. Libraries were prepared by immunoSEQ multiplex PCR; TCRdb keeps only in-frame clonotypes and omits some of them. V and J calls and clone size follow that table, whereas D and trimming were derived from the DNA. The repertoire holds about 240,000 clones, with roughly 80% as singletons. This clone was seen ten or more times. The V gene is TRBV7-2, the J gene TRBJ2-1, with a weak D call TRBD1 (5 bases). Sample: peripheral blood. The TCR was taken from a young woman with acute or convalescent COVID-19. CDR3 nucleotides: TGTGCCAGCAGCTTCTTAGGGGCACAGTCGGATGAGCAGTTCTTC. Translation gives CASSFLGAQSDEQFF.